This TCR beta chain emerged from a study of T cell repertoires in cytomegalovirus infection (dated by TCRdb to about 2019). Background on the whole study: The peptide stimulations were aimed at well-studied HLA-B-restricted epitopes as well as recently identified HLA-C-restricted CMV epitopes, whose presentation resists viral immunomodulation. Because public TCR beta signatures pointed to carriage of CMV infection together with the matching HLA type, the HLA type of each donor mattered for the analysis.

This clonotype appeared a few times. Its antigen specificity is not known. The record has no base qualities; no much larger clone is one base away. Trimming removed 5 bases from V and 2 bases from J; the gene matches leave 12 bases unexplained. The CDR3 holds 17 amino acids from the cysteine to the phenylalanine. The retained sequence is limited to the CDR3, 51 bases, with the frame set at the first base. Reads for this sample came from an Illumina HiSeq 1500. TCRdb took the public reads, trimmed them with fastp at Q25, ran MiXCR for clone calling and kept in-frame beta chains. Every entry covers one CDR3 protein and lists the most common genes and DNA from its rows. Counted in this sample were about 900,000 distinct CDR3 sequences; 30% to 40% of them appeared once. 11% to 15% of the sample lies in the top ten. Taken with the paper, the label for treatment or condition translates to: in vitro stimulation with specific CMV peptide epitopes to enrich CMV-specific T cells.

Broad study findings and their caveats: The ex vivo response was dominated by HLA-C-restricted CMV-specific TCR beta clonotypes, and the single most frequent clonotype in two of eight donors was supplied by these HLA-C-restricted clonotypes. In both this cohort and an independent cohort of 352 donors, the cumulative frequency of public TCR beta family members distinguished carriers of CMV infection plus the relevant HLA type.

This TCR was sampled from a human donor in good health (CMV status not recorded). Some clones in this sample may be carry-over from other donors' samples. This chain joins TRBV12-3 or TRBV12-4 to TRBJ2-3, and TRBD2 aligns with 8 junction nucleotides. This specimen consisted of cultured CD8+ T cells from PBMCs, obtained from culture after CMV antigen stimulation. At the DNA level, the sequence is TGTGCCAGCAGTATCCCGCTTAGCGGGGTTCTCACAGATACGCAGTATTTT. This translates into CASSIPLSGVLTDTQYF.